In this sample, the clone carrying this TCR beta chain turned up a few times. Its antigen is as yet unknown. The data stem from a study of persistence of HIV-infected CD4 T cells. This was the immunoSEQ version 4 assay in survey mode. Sequencing was performed with immunoSEQ multiplex PCR; in TCRdb, only in-frame clones are kept and a portion is missing. The sample holds 35,000 to 50,000 clones, approximately 88% seen once. V was shortened by 9 bases and J by 2 bases, with 13 bases between the two germline ends. Per the germline V gene, CDR1 is SNHLY and CDR2 is FYNNEI. CDR3 length equals 13 residues. Nonspecific anti-CD3/anti-CD28 bead stimulation represents the broad CD4+ T cell repertoire. Sorting selected CD4+ T cells upregulating both CD40 ligand and CD69.

The sample was CD4+ T cells sorted from PBMCs after roughly 17-hour stimulation, taken from a patient who received antiretroviral therapy. J is TRBJ1-2 and V is TRBV2, with D hard to call. The TCR originated in an adult man with HIV who was CMV-seropositive. The CDR3 coding sequence is TGTGCCAGTTTTCGGGGTGGCAACTATGGCTACACCTTC. Protein product: CASFRGGNYGYTF.